This entry lists 6 T cell receptor beta chains sequenced from one sample in a study of cytomegalovirus exposure and HLA in healthy donors. PCR primers comprised 60 Vbeta and 13 Jbeta primers. Clones were read by immunoSEQ multiplex PCR, and TCRdb kept only the in-frame ones, dropping some. This table holds roughly 99,000 clones, 77% found once. What was sequenced was PBMCs. Source of these receptors: a male donor in good health and CMV-seronegative.

The table lists this clone with a few counts. The CDR3 is CASSEAGTSGFSEYF. In nucleotides, the CDR3 is TGTGCCAGCAGTGAGGCCGGGACTAGCGGGTTTTCTGAGTACTTC. The chain has TRBV6-4 and TRBJ2-5; 12 nucleotides match TRBD2. Germline V gene sequence: CDR1 MRHNA, CDR2 SNTAGT. Trimming cost V 3 bases and J 12 bases; bases outside gene matches: 11. CDR3 size: 15 residues.

The chain has TRBV14 and TRBJ2-1, with D possibly being TRBD2 (5 bases). V was clipped by 0 bases and J by 6 bases, with 6 bases between them. CDR3 length equals 13 residues. The germline V gene encodes CDR1 SGHDN and CDR2 FVKESK. The chain's CDR3 is CASSQELANEQFF. Here the CDR3 DNA reads TGTGCCAGCAGCCAAGAGCTAGCCAATGAGCAGTTCTTC.

The rearrangement uses TRBV28 and TRBJ1-4; 7 bases fit TRBD1. The J segment lost 4 bases and the V segment lost 4 bases, leaving 3 bases of the junction unmatched. This CDR3 contains 14 residues. Looked up from germline, CDR1 is MDHEN and CDR2 is SYDVKM. As DNA, the CDR3 is TGTGCCAGCAGTTCAAGGGACAGTAATGAAAAACTGTTTTTT. It yields the protein CASSSRDSNEKLFF.

This clone was seen a few times. This chain connects TRBV6-6 to TRBJ1-1; no definite D call. V shed 7 bases and J shed 0 bases, with 12 bases lying between them. The CDR3 runs 14 residues. Germline V lookup: CDR1 MNHNY, CDR2 SVGAGI (reference sequence). This CDR3 reads CASKDSAMNTEAFF. CDR3 DNA: TGTGCCAGCAAGGACTCTGCCATGAACACTGAAGCTTTCTTT.

This chain links TRBV27 with TRBJ2-6; no firm D call. The CDR3 has 13 residues. V lost 5 bases and J lost 1, with 3 bases in between. In germline, CDR1 is MNHEY, CDR2 SMNVEV (reference sequence). CDR3 DNA: TGTGCCAGCAGTCGTTCTGGGGCCAACGTCCTGACTTTC. Protein sequence: CASSRSGANVLTF.

V usage is TRBV5-1 and J usage is TRBJ1-2, with 7 bases fitting TRBD1. Unmatched junction bases numbered 6, after V lost 3 bases and J lost 1 base. Germline assignment: CDR1 SGHRS and CDR2 YFSETQ. This CDR3 region has 15 residues. CDR3 bases: TGCGCCAGCAGCTCGGGGACAGAGCTTAACTATGGCTACACCTTC. Amino acid sequence: CASSSGTELNYGYTF.